This T cell receptor beta chain is drawn from a study of blood T cells in healthy people across ages (dated by TCRdb to the mid-2010s). For the wider study: In model experiments, template switching captured roughly one uniquely barcoded TCR beta cDNA molecule for every two T cells. The donors were split into four age groups: young (average approximately 16 years), middle-aged (39), aged (more than 60) and long-lived (about 82). Two additional independent replicas of 1 million unique cDNA reads from the same blood draw were analyzed for two donors (one aged 18 to 30 and one aged 80 or older). To track age-related changes in TCR beta repertoire diversity, the study relied on deep sequencing normalized with unique cDNA molecular identifiers. To avoid experimental bias, donors of different ages were spread randomly across the sequencing lanes. What the work shows at the level of the full study, not this receptor alone: Bulk unsorted PBMC profiling prevented conclusive comparison of naive and antigen-experienced compartments. Estimates of total diversity from one million sequenced T cells were regarded as lower bounds and underestimates. Compared with the aged group, the long-lived group had more naive CD4+ T cells, fewer expanded clones and increased TCR diversity, suggesting age selection. Observed TCR beta diversity per million T cells fell roughly linearly with age, and a significant reduction was already apparent by age roughly 40. Because donor CMV infection status was unknown, age-related changes in expanded clonotypes were potentially confounded. The percentage of naive T cells measured by flow cytometry correlated strongly with observed TCR beta diversity.

Systemically healthy Caucasian individuals from Russia, 35 to 40 in total and aged about 6 to 90 years, were included as donors. About 10 milliliters of peripheral blood were collected from each donor into EDTA-treated Vacutainer tubes. Ficoll-Paque density-gradient centrifugation was used to isolate PBMCs, with at least 7 million per sample. Trizol reagent was used to extract total RNA from the PBMCs, yielding at least 5.5 micrograms per sample. The percentages of naive CD45RAhigh/CD27high T cells were determined by flow cytometry on a PBMC aliquot from every donor. This clonotype was observed a few times. No cognate antigen has been identified for it. Base qualities were left out, and no much larger clone turns up one base away. From cysteine to phenylalanine, the CDR3 is 15 amino acids long. Just the 45-base CDR3 DNA is kept, in frame starting at base 1. V loses 3 bases, J loses 4 bases, and the germline ends lie 16 bases apart. The germline V gene gives CDR1 as SGDLS and CDR2 as YYNGEE.

To prepare the library, 5' RACE was applied. A second PCR of roughly 7 to 12 cycles was performed with a sample-barcoded 5' primer and a J-beta primer mix. A template-switch 5' adaptor carrying 12 random nucleotides introduced a unique molecular identifier onto each TCR beta cDNA molecule. Each sample yielded at least 3 million CDR3-containing paired-end reads. First-strand cDNA was synthesized from all RNA with the Mint cDNA synthesis kit, primed by a TRBC-specific oligonucleotide. Following uracil-DNA glycosylase treatment, a first 18-cycle PCR with universal primers M1SS and BC2_uni_R was performed on all cDNA. As for the authors' bioinformatics: For normalization, 1 million high-quality reads were randomly selected from each sample, with every read carrying a distinct molecular identifier. Instead of being binned into consensus sequences, reads that shared molecular identifiers were thrown out. MiTCR, with a Q25 quality threshold and the strictest error-elimination algorithm, was used for CDR3 identification, clonotype clustering and error correction. A nonparametric unseen species model with Euler transformation was used to estimate lower-bound total TCR beta diversity. TCRdb reran the public reads through fastp at Q25 and MiXCR, keeping productive beta chains. Each record represents a unique CDR3 protein, reported with the most common genes and DNA among its rows. The V and J calls here are based on TCRdb, not the publication. Across this sample there are fewer than 2 million distinct CDR3 sequences, with 39% seen only once. The ten largest clonotypes hold 20% to 25% of the sample.

The sample consisted of blood. The rearranged chain carries TRBV9 and TRBJ1-2; the D segment cannot be called with confidence. This clonotype was sampled from a human donor in good health. The CDR3 reads CASSASSDGSYGYTF. The DNA reads TGTGCCAGCAGCGCCAGCTCGGACGGATCCTATGGCTACACCTTC.